The 27 T cell receptor beta chains in this list originate from one sample, sequenced in a study of cytomegalovirus exposure and HLA in healthy donors. Sequencing was performed with immunoSEQ multiplex PCR; in TCRdb, only in-frame clones are kept and a portion is missing. The table lists over 150,000 clones, about 82% of them singletons, with roughly 1.9% in the top ten. The specimen sequenced was PBMCs. The receptors were sampled from a human donor in good health.

The V gene is TRBV28, the J gene TRBJ2-7; perhaps TRBD1 as D (6 bases). The germline V and J ends were trimmed by 6 bases and 3 bases, with 9 bases remaining between them. This CDR3 is 12 amino acids long. Germline V gene lookup returns CDR1 MDHEN and CDR2 SYDVKM. CDR3 sequence reads: CASRGAYYEQYF. The CDR3 bases are TGTGCCAGCAGGGGGGCCTACTACGAGCAGTACTTC.

This sequence joins TRBV28 and TRBJ1-3, with TRBD1 matching over 9 bases. CDR3 size: 15 residues. The V segment lost 7 bases and the J segment 3 bases; nucleotides outside the gene matches: 7. Germline CDR1 and CDR2: MDHEN and SYDVKM. CDR3 DNA sequence: TGTGCCAGCATCTTTGGGACAGGGTATGGAAACACCATATATTTT. Translated, it gives CASIFGTGYGNTIYF.

The chain recombines TRBV2 with TRBJ1-2, with D unclear. Germline CDR1 is SNHLY and CDR2 is FYNNEI. This CDR3 spans 13 amino acids. V lost 4 bases and J lost 8, with 14 bases in between. CDR3 bases: TGTGCCAGCAGTGTCCGCTTGATGGAGGGCTACACCTTC. Encoded protein: CASSVRLMEGYTF.

V is TRBV7-9 and J is TRBJ2-5; D might be TRBD1 (7 bases). This CDR3 is 17 amino acids long. Trimming took 3 bases from V and 1 from J, leaving 18 bases between them. The germline V gene encodes CDR1 SEHNR and CDR2 FQNEAQ (reference sequence). CDR3 sequence: CASSFQSGGQSQETQYF. The DNA of the CDR3 is TGTGCCAGCAGCTTCCAATCCGGGGGACAGAGCCAAGAGACCCAGTACTTC. Together with reference TRBV7-9 and TRBJ2-5, the CDR3 gives the full variable domain: DTGVSQNPRHKITKRGQNVTFRCDPISEHNRLYWYRQTLGQGPEFLTYFQNEAQLEKSRLLSDRFSAERPKGSFSTLEIQRTEQGDSAMYLCASSFQSGGQSQETQYFGPGTRLLVL.

The gene calls are TRBV28 and TRBJ2-2, with 9 positions matching TRBD1. The CDR3 runs to 13 residues. The V gene end was trimmed by 5 bases and the J gene end by 13 bases; junction bases not matched to a gene: 8. Looked up from germline, CDR1 is MDHEN and CDR2 is SYDVKM. CDR3: CASSAYGTGWLFF. The CDR3 region has the DNA TGTGCCAGCAGTGCCTACGGGACAGGGTGGCTGTTTTTT.

This clone was detected once. The chain links TRBV7-8 to TRBJ2-5, with 11 nucleotides matching TRBD2. The CDR3 has 17 residues. The junction had 18 bases not matched to a gene; V was cut back by 10 bases and J by 5 bases. The germline V gene encodes CDR1 SGHVS and CDR2 FQNEAQ. CDR3 loop: CATPPPSLAGVRETQYF. Here the CDR3 DNA reads TGTGCCACACCCCCCCCCTCACTAGCGGGAGTTCGGGAGACCCAGTACTTC.

The CDR3 loop reads CASSLAGAGIRTDTQYF. CDR3 bases: TGTGCCAGCAGCTTAGCTGGGGCAGGCATACGCACAGATACGCAGTATTTT. The J gene is TRBJ2-3, the V gene TRBV7-2; D might be TRBD1 (5 bases). The ends were cut back, 0 bases at V and 1 base at J, with 14 bases in the middle. The CDR3 is made up of 17 amino acids. CDR1 is SGHTA, CDR2 FQGNSA, per germline.

The chain couples TRBV19 to TRBJ1-2, with D maybe TRBD1 (6 bases). The CDR3 is made up of 13 amino acids. Germline V gene lookup returns CDR1 LNHDA and CDR2 SQIVND (reference sequence). V lost 6 bases and J 5 bases, leaving 13 bases between the germline ends. CDR3 in amino acids: CASRGAVQYGYTF. The CDR3 nucleotides are TGTGCCAGTAGGGGGGCCGTTCAGTATGGCTACACCTTC.

This clone was seen a single time. CDR3 DNA: TGCGCCAGCAGCTTGGCTCGCGGGGGCACTGAAGCTTTCTTT. It specifies CASSLARGGTEAFF. The chain combines TRBV5-1 with TRBJ1-1; maybe TRBD1 (5 bases). Looked up from germline, CDR1 is SGHRS and CDR2 is YFSETQ. V was trimmed by 0 bases and J by 4 bases, leaving 10 bases between them. This CDR3 contains 14 residues.

The rearrangement joins TRBV29-1 to TRBJ2-5; 8 nucleotides align to TRBD2. J was trimmed by 4 bases and V by 0 bases; bases with no gene match: 4. The CDR3 runs to 14 residues. Germline V CDR1 and CDR2: SQVTM, ANQGSEA. The CDR3 DNA sequence: TGCAGCGTTGAAGACAGCGGGAGTCGAGAGACCCAGTACTTC. Protein: CSVEDSGSRETQYF.

This rearrangement joins TRBV30 to TRBJ2-3; D is undetermined. The CDR3 runs to 12 residues. Germline CDR1 reads GTSNPN; CDR2 reads SVGIG (reference sequence). V lost 1 base to trimming and J lost 2 bases, with 4 bases between them. This CDR3 reads CAWSANTDTQYF. DNA for the CDR3: TGTGCCTGGAGTGCAAACACAGATACGCAGTATTTT.

The rearrangement links TRBV5-1 to TRBJ2-1, with TRBD2 matching over 7 bases. J lost 3 bases, V lost 2 bases, and 8 bases had no gene match. This CDR3 is built from 16 residues. The germline gives CDR1 SGHRS, CDR2 YFSETQ. The CDR3 DNA reads TGCGCCAGCAGCTTCCGGGGAGAGCGGGGCTACAATGAGCAGTTCTTC. It yields the protein CASSFRGERGYNEQFF.

This clone showed up just a few times. The chain combines TRBV7-8 with TRBJ2-7; D remains ambiguous. Germline V gives CDR1 SGHVS, CDR2 FQNEAQ. V was cut by 5 bases and J by 3 bases, with 8 bases left in between. The CDR3 has 12 residues. The CDR3 nucleotides read TGTGCCAGCAGCCCGACTTACTACGAGCAGTACTTC. Translated: CASSPTYYEQYF.

In its sample, this clone was seen once. This chain links TRBV27 with TRBJ2-7, with D hard to call. Germline CDR1 MNHEY, CDR2 SMNVEV (reference sequence). The CDR3 extends over 16 amino acids. V lost 0 bases, J lost 4 bases, and 16 bases lay in between. CDR3 sequence reads: CASSLSMGSLTYEQYF. The CDR3 DNA reads as TGTGCCAGCAGTTTATCGATGGGCAGCCTGACGTACGAGCAGTACTTC.

This clone was seen more than once but under ten times. This sequence joins TRBV6-6 and TRBJ1-1, with D perhaps matching TRBD1 (6 bases). The CDR3 consists of 15 residues. CDR1 and CDR2 (germline): MNHNY, SVGAGI (reference sequence). With 3 bases removed from V and 0 bases from J, the gap between germline ends came to 11 bases. The DNA for the CDR3 is TGTGCCAGCAGTTATAGCACAGGGCTGAACACTGAAGCTTTCTTT. Translated, it gives CASSYSTGLNTEAFF.

V gene TRBV6-1 combines with J gene TRBJ2-7; 14 nucleotides align to TRBD2. Germline lookup yields CDR1 MNHNS and CDR2 SASEGT. The CDR3 length is 13 residues. Trimming at V came to 8 bases and at J to 4 bases, leaving 1 base not matched to a gene. In DNA, the CDR3 is TGTGCCAGCCGACTAGCGGGAGGGTACGAGCAGTACTTC. Its protein product is CASRLAGGYEQYF.

The chain joins TRBV4-1 to TRBJ2-5; 7 bases agree with TRBD1. The CDR3 spans 14 residues. V trimming: 5 bases; J trimming: 3 bases; junction bases outside the gene matches: 6. Per germline, CDR1 MGHRA and CDR2 YSYEKL. The CDR3 is CASSSPGTEETQYF. CDR3 coding DNA: TGCGCCAGCAGCTCCCCCGGGACAGAAGAGACCCAGTACTTC.

This clone appeared a few times. The gene calls are TRBV5-4 and TRBJ1-4, with TRBD1 as a possible D gene (6 bases). Germline CDR1 SGHNT, CDR2 YYREEE (reference sequence). The CDR3 has 14 residues. Deletions cut 0 bases from V and 10 bases from J, with 13 bases between. In nucleotides, the CDR3 is TGTGCCAGCAGCTTGGAGGATGCAGGGGCAAAACTGTTTTTT. Its protein is CASSLEDAGAKLFF.

The gene calls are TRBV18 and TRBJ2-7, with 14 bases aligning to TRBD2. CDR1 is KGHSH and CDR2 is LQKENI in the germline V gene. The CDR3 loop spans 16 amino acids. Trimming removed 3 bases from V and 5 bases from J; junction bases left unmatched: 6. The CDR3 nucleotides read TGTGCCAGCTCACCCCGGCCGGGACTAGCGGGAGACGAGCAGTACTTC. Its translation: CASSPRPGLAGDEQYF.

The gene calls are TRBV7-2 and TRBJ2-1; D is uncertain. The V gene lost 3 bases and the J gene lost 4 bases, with 7 bases spanning the gap. Germline lookup yields CDR1 SGHTA and CDR2 FQGNSA. This CDR3 is 13 amino acids long. The CDR3 nucleotides are TGTGCCAGCAGCTTTGACTTTTACAATGAGCAGTTCTTC. It translates to CASSFDFYNEQFF.

The chain combines TRBV6-6 with TRBJ2-7; 8 nucleotides align to TRBD1. After removal of 7 bases from V and 9 bases from J, the junction contained 14 bases not matched to a gene. Germline CDR1 is MNHNY and CDR2 is SVGAGI (reference sequence). The CDR3 consists of 14 residues. The CDR3 bases are TGTGCCAGCAACCAAGGTGGCAGGGGGCTCGCGCAGTACTTC. It yields the protein CASNQGGRGLAQYF.

The chain links TRBV7-9 to TRBJ1-1; unclear D gene. The CDR3 loop spans 13 amino acids. V was shortened by 6 bases and J by 1 base, with 9 bases between the two germline ends. The germline V gene has CDR1 SEHNR and CDR2 FQNEAQ (reference sequence). The CDR3 nucleotides are TGTGCCAGCAGAGGACTCGGGAACACTGAAGCTTTCTTT. Protein sequence: CASRGLGNTEAFF.

The chain uses TRBV27 and TRBJ2-7, with D possibly matching TRBD2 (6 bases). The germline CDR1 and CDR2 sequences are MNHEY and SMNVEV (reference sequence). The CDR3 covers 16 residues. Deletions cut 0 bases from V and 2 bases from J, with 14 bases between. As DNA, the CDR3 is TGTGCCAGCAGTTTATCTCGCGGGGCCGAGACCTACGAGCAGTACTTC. Amino acids: CASSLSRGAETYEQYF.

V gene TRBV4-1 combines with J gene TRBJ1-2; a possible D gene is TRBD1 (5 bases). The CDR3 contains 14 residues. Trimming removed 0 bases at V and 5 bases at J, with 10 bases between. Germline V CDR1 and CDR2: MGHRA, YSYEKL. CDR3 bases: TGCGCCAGCAGCCAAGACTTGGGGACTTATGGCTACACCTTC. Translation gives CASSQDLGTYGYTF.

In DNA form, the CDR3 reads TGTGCCAGCAGCTCCGTGGGCAGCACAGATACGCAGTATTTT. It is translated as CASSSVGSTDTQYF. This chain joins TRBV7-9 and TRBJ2-3; no firm D call. Trimming removed 4 bases at V and 0 bases at J, with 8 bases between. The CDR3 has 14 residues. CDR1 and CDR2 from the germline V gene are SEHNR and FQNEAQ (reference sequence).

This clone was seen just once. The V call is TRBV27, the J call TRBJ1-2; unclear D gene. This CDR3 is 14 amino acids long. V lost 3 bases and J 8 bases, leaving 16 bases between the germline ends. The germline gives CDR1 MNHEY, CDR2 SMNVEV (reference sequence). The CDR3 bases are TGTGCCAGCAGTTTTACGAACCCGGCGGGCGGCTACACCTTC. This encodes CASSFTNPAGGYTF.

V is TRBV20-1 and J is TRBJ2-5; D gene ambiguous. From germline, CDR1 is DFQATT and CDR2 SNEGSKA (reference sequence). The CDR3 spans 10 residues. Trimming took 6 bases from V and 5 from J, leaving 7 bases between them. CDR3 nucleotides: TGCAGTGCCAGTTGGGAGACCCAGTACTTC. This sequence encodes CSASWETQYF.